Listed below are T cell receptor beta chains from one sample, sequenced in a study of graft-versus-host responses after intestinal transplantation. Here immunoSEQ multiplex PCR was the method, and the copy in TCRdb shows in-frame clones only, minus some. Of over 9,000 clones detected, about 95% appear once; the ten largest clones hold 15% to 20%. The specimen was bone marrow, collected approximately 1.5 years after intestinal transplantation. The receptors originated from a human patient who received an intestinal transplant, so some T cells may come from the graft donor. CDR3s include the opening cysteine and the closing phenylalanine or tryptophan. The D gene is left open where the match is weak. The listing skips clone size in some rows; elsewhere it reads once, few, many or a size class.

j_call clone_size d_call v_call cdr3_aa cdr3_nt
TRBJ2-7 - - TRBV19 CASSQGTGTYEQYF TGTGCCAGTAGCCAGGGGACGGGGACCTACGAGCAGTACTTC
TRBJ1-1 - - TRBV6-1 CASSEGGGNTEAFF TGTGCCAGCAGTGAAGGAGGGGGGAACACTGAAGCTTTCTTT
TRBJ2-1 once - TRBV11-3 CASSLDFYNEQFF TGTGCCAGCAGCTTAGACTTCTACAATGAGCAGTTCTTC
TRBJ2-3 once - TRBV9 CASSVWPASTDTQYF TGTGCCAGCAGCGTATGGCCAGCTAGCACAGATACGCAGTATTTT
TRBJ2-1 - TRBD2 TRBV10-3 CATAGLAGLLGSYNEQFF TGTGCCACCGCGGGACTAGCGGGACTCCTGGGCTCCTACAATGAGCAGTTCTTC
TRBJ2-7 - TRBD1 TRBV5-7 CASSPRTGPGHEQYF TGTGCCAGCAGCCCCCGGACAGGGCCGGGTCACGAGCAGTACTTC
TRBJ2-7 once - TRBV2 CASSAGGRGSYEQYF TGTGCCAGCAGTGCAGGGGGGAGAGGCTCCTACGAGCAGTACTTC
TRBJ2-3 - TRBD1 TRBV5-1 CASSLDPTGTASTDTQYF TGCGCCAGCAGCTTGGATCCTACCGGGACAGCTAGCACAGATACGCAGTATTTT
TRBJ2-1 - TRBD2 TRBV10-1 CASSAAGRGYNEQFF TGCGCCAGCAGTGCAGCGGGGAGAGGCTACAATGAGCAGTTCTTC
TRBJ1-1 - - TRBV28 CASSLGRETEAFF TGTGCCAGCAGTTTAGGCAGGGAGACTGAAGCTTTCTTT
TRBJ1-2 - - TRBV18 CASSRTWTIGYTF TGTGCCAGCTCTCGTACATGGACCATAGGCTACACCTTC
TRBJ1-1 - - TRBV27 CAVASGGNTEAFF TGTGCCGTAGCTAGCGGTGGGAACACTGAAGCTTTCTTT
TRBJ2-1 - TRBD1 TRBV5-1 CASSTWGQRENEQFF TGCGCCAGCAGCACCTGGGGACAGAGGGAAAATGAGCAGTTCTTC
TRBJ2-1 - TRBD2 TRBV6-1 CASSETSGSYNEQFF TGTGCCAGCAGTGAGACTAGCGGGAGCTACAATGAGCAGTTCTTC
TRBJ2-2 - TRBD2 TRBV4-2 CASSQTGLAGDVTGELFF TGTGCCAGCAGCCAAACCGGACTAGCGGGAGACGTGACCGGGGAGCTGTTTTTT
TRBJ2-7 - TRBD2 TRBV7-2 CASSLGLAYEQYF TGTGCCAGCAGCTTAGGACTAGCGTATGAGCAGTACTTC
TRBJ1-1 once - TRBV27 CASSFQTSNTEAFF TGTGCCAGCAGTTTTCAGACCTCGAACACTGAAGCTTTCTTT
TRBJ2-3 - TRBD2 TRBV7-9 CASSSGTIDTQYF TGTGCCAGCAGTTCCGGGACTATTGATACGCAGTATTTT
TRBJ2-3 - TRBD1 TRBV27 CASSLGTGSSTDTQYF TGTGCCAGCAGTTTGGGGACAGGTTCTAGCACAGATACGCAGTATTTT
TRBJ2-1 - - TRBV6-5 CASSYSIGDNEQFF TGTGCCAGCAGTTACTCGATCGGGGACAATGAGCAGTTCTTC
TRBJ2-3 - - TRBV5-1 CASRREPVLPDTQYF TGCGCCAGCAGGAGGGAGCCGGTTTTGCCAGATACGCAGTATTTT
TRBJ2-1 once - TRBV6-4 CASSGSRVGEQFF TGTGCCAGCAGTGGCAGCAGGGTAGGTGAGCAGTTCTTC
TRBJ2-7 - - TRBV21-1 CASSKDEEQYF TGTGCCAGCAGCAAAGACGAAGAGCAGTACTTC
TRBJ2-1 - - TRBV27 CASSLETGNEQFF TGTGCCAGCAGTTTAGAAACAGGCAATGAGCAGTTCTTC
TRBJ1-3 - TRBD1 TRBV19 CASSTTGKSSGNTIYF TGTGCCAGTAGTACGACAGGGAAGAGCTCTGGAAACACCATATATTTT
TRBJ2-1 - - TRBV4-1 CASSLKTAGKSYNEQFF TGCGCCAGCAGCTTAAAAACGGCGGGCAAGTCCTACAATGAGCAGTTCTTC
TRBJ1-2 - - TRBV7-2 CASKGSFYGYTF TGTGCCAGCAAAGGGTCTTTCTATGGCTACACCTTC
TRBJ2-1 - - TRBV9 CASSVEAANYNEQFF TGTGCCAGCAGCGTAGAGGCGGCTAACTACAATGAGCAGTTCTTC
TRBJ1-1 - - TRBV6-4 CASRGTVEAFF TGTGCCAGCAGGGGAACAGTTGAAGCTTTCTTT
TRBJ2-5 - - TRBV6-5 CASSYIQGERETQYF TGTGCCAGCAGTTACATTCAGGGTGAAAGGGAGACCCAGTACTTC
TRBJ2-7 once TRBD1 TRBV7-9 CASSLVGQVDDEQYF TGTGCCAGCAGCTTAGTGGGACAGGTGGACGACGAGCAGTACTTC
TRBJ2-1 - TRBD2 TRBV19 CASSISSGAYNEQFF TGTGCCAGTAGTATATCTAGCGGGGCCTACAATGAGCAGTTCTTC
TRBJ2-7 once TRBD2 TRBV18 CASSPPVSGRTYEQYF TGTGCCAGCTCACCACCGGTAAGCGGGAGGACCTACGAGCAGTACTTC
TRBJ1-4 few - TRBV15 CATSRDRNEKLFF TGTGCCACCAGCAGAGATCGCAATGAAAAACTGTTTTTT
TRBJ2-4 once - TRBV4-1 CASSPYPKGEVRGNIQYF TGCGCCAGCAGCCCATACCCGAAGGGGGAGGTGAGGGGAAACATTCAGTACTTC
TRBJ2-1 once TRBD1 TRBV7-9 CASSPRGLSWTEFF TGTGCCAGCAGCCCTAGGGGGCTCTCCTGGACAGAGTTCTTC
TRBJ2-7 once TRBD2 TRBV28 CASRLPLTSGSEQYF TGTGCCAGCAGGTTACCGCTTACTAGCGGGAGCGAGCAGTACTTC
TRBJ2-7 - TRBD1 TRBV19 CASSTGTHGEQYF TGTGCCAGTTCGACAGGGACCCACGGCGAGCAGTACTTC
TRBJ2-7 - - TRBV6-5 CASSLPGFHAEQYF TGTGCCAGCAGCCTACCAGGGTTCCACGCCGAGCAGTACTTC
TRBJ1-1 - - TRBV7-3 CASSQMVGTEAFF TGTGCCAGCAGCCAGATGGTGGGCACTGAAGCTTTCTTT
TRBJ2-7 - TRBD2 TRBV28 CASSLPTSGRSEQYF TGTGCCAGCAGTTTACCGACTAGCGGGAGGAGCGAGCAGTACTTC
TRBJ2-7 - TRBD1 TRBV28 CASSPGQGGLDEQYF TGTGCCAGCAGCCCCGGACAGGGAGGCCTTGACGAGCAGTACTTC
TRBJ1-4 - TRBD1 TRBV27 CASSLTGQEKLFF TGTGCCAGCAGTTTAACGGGACAGGAAAAACTGTTTTTT
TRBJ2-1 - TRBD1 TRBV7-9 CASTGGFVNEQFF TGTGCCTCGACAGGGGGGTTTGTAAATGAGCAGTTCTTC
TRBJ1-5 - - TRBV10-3 CAISESGRGHDNQPQHF TGTGCCATCAGTGAGTCGGGCAGGGGCCATGACAATCAGCCCCAGCATTTT
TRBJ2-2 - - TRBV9 CASSVSGPGELFF TGTGCCAGCAGCGTATCAGGCCCCGGGGAGCTGTTTTTT
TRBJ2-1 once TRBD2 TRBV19 CASSIAGGPGNEQFF TGTGCCAGTAGTATAGCGGGAGGGCCGGGGAATGAGCAGTTCTTC
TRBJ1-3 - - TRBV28 CASSFRRIRDTIYF TGTGCCAGCAGTTTCCGGAGGATCCGGGACACCATATATTTT
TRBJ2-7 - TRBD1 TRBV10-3 CAISTLDRPSSYEQYF TGTGCCATCAGTACGTTGGACAGGCCGAGCTCCTACGAGCAGTACTTC
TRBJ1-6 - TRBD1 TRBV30 CAWSPGTGGSPLHF TGTGCCTGGAGTCCCGGGACAGGTGGTTCACCCCTCCACTTT